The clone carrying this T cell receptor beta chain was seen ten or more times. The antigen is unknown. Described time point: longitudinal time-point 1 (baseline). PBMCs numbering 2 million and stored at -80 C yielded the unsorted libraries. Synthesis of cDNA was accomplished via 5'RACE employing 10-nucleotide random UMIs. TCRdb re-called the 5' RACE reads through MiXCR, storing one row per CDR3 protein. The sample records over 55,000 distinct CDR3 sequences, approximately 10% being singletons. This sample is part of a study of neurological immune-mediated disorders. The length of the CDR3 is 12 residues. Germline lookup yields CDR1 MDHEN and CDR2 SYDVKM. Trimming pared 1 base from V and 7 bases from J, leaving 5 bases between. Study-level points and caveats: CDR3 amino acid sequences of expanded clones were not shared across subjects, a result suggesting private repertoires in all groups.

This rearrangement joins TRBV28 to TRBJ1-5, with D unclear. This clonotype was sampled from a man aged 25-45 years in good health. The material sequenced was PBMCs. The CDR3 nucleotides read TGTGCCAGCAGTTTATTTAGCCAGCCCCAGCATTTT. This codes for CASSLFSQPQHF.